This TCR beta chain was sequenced for a study of blood T cell repertoires in COVID-19. Study information: The United States, Italy and Spain supplied acute and convalescent COVID-19 samples. The analysed material was cDNA or gDNA that came from T cells, B-cell-depleted T cells, or PBMCs.

The V gene lost 0 bases and the J gene lost 5 bases, with 8 bases spanning the gap. Germline V gene lookup returns CDR1 LGHDT and CDR2 YNNKEL (reference sequence). This CDR3 comprises 13 residues. Per the study methods: Reference gene primer amplification yielded estimated nucleated cell counts. Assay: immunoSEQ multiplex PCR; the TCRdb copy retains only in-frame clones and omits some. V, J and clone size derive from that table, while D and trimming were established from the DNA sequence. Among about 80,000 clones listed, 78% were seen once. The TCR originated in a human donor in a cohort sampled during active COVID-19. The chain uses TRBV3-1 (or the pseudogene TRBV3-2) and TRBJ2-7, with D uncertain. Sequencing was done on a sample of peripheral blood. The CDR3 reads CASSQEGHHEQYF. The CDR3 bases are TGTGCCAGCAGCCAAGAGGGCCATCACGAGCAGTACTTC.